This T cell receptor (beta chain) appears in the sequencing data of a study of neurological immune-mediated disorders. TCRdb reprocessed the 5' RACE reads with MiXCR, giving one entry per CDR3 protein. The sample yields about 53,000 distinct CDR3 sequences, about 8% seen once. Time point noted: longitudinal time-point 3. PBMCs stored at -80 C, 2 million in total, were the source of the unsorted libraries. Regarding the study as a whole: Expanded clones shared no CDR3 amino acid sequences across subjects, suggesting private repertoires in all groups.

V lost 5 bases and J lost 2; bases outside the gene matches: 8. Germline values: CDR1 SGHRS, CDR2 YFSETQ. The CDR3 is 16 residues long. By sample share, this clonotype is medium-sized. Its target is unknown. V gene TRBV5-1 combines with J gene TRBJ2-5; 11 bases line up with TRBD1. The sequencing sample was made of PBMCs. The TCR was taken from a woman aged 40-49 years in good health. CDR3 bases: TGCGCCAGCAGTTCCGGGACAGGGGGGTATCAAGAGACCCAGTACTTC. This sequence encodes CASSSGTGGYQETQYF.